Detailed here is one TCR beta chain. CDR1 and CDR2 (germline): SGHTA, FQGNSA. Trimming took 5 bases from V and 7 from J, leaving 14 bases between them. The CDR3 length is 14 residues. The data belong to a study of blood T cell repertoires in COVID-19. On the study more broadly: From the United States, Italy and Spain came samples of acute and convalescent COVID-19.

The assay was immunoSEQ multiplex PCR, and TCRdb's table has in-frame clones only and misses some. The table shows 350,000 to 450,000 clones, with roughly nine tenths occurring only once. Sequencing was performed on PBMCs or T cells enriched from blood (not recorded which). V gene TRBV7-2 combines with J gene TRBJ2-2, with D possibly TRBD2 on 5 matching bases. This sequence was found in a man younger than 45 who had recovered from COVID-19. The CDR3 bases are TGTGCCAGCAGCACCCTAGGCGGGCACGGGGAGCTGTTTTTT. Encoded protein: CASSTLGGHGELFF.